These T cell receptor beta chains were read from a single sample in a study of sequential checkpoint blockade in melanoma. TCRdb's table, derived via immunoSEQ multiplex PCR, lists solely in-frame clones and lacks some. The sample yields tens of thousands of clones, 75% to 85% seen once. The sample consisted of CD8+ T cells sorted from blood (inferred from file names), taken from a patient given nivolumab and ipilimumab in sequence. Source of these receptors: a human donor with melanoma. The CDR3 runs from the conserved cysteine through the conserved F or W. D genes are given only for firm matches. Expanded clones are given a class, and other clones once, few, many or no size at all.

CDR3 DNA: TGTGCCACCCGCCCCGGGACTAGCGATTCCTACGAGCAGTACTTC
CDR3 protein: CATRPGTSDSYEQYF
V gene: TRBV28
clone size: once
J gene: TRBJ2-7
D gene: TRBD2

CDR3 DNA: TGTGCCAGCAGCCTAAGCGGGGCTACGGGGGAGACCCAGTACTTC
CDR3 protein: CASSLSGATGETQYF
V gene: TRBV6-4
clone size: NA
J gene: TRBJ2-5
D gene: TRBD2

CDR3 DNA: TGCGCCAGCAGCCGGAGCCGGGACAACTCCTACGAGCAGTACTTC
CDR3 protein: CASSRSRDNSYEQYF
V gene: TRBV4-1
clone size: NA
J gene: TRBJ2-7
D gene: NA

CDR3 DNA: TGTGCCAGTCCTCCGGACAGGGGTAAGCTCAGATCCTACGAGCAGTACTTC
CDR3 protein: CASPPDRGKLRSYEQYF
V gene: TRBV25-1
clone size: NA
J gene: TRBJ2-7
D gene: TRBD1

CDR3 DNA: TGTGCCAGCAGTTTTATCCCAGGGAAGAATCAGCCCCAGCATTTT
CDR3 protein: CASSFIPGKNQPQHF
V gene: TRBV27
clone size: NA
J gene: TRBJ1-5
D gene: NA

CDR3 DNA: TGTGCCAGCAATCCACTAGCGGGAGCGGCCGGGGAGCTGTTTTTT
CDR3 protein: CASNPLAGAAGELFF
V gene: TRBV6-5
clone size: NA
J gene: TRBJ2-2
D gene: TRBD2

CDR3 DNA: TGTGCCAGCAGCTGGGGAAGGGGCACTGAAGCTTTCTTT
CDR3 protein: CASSWGRGTEAFF
V gene: TRBV7-2
clone size: NA
J gene: TRBJ1-1
D gene: NA

CDR3 DNA: TGTGCCAGCAGCCCTCCGACAGGGGAATCCTACAATGAGCAGTTCTTC
CDR3 protein: CASSPPTGESYNEQFF
V gene: TRBV7-9
clone size: NA
J gene: TRBJ2-1
D gene: TRBD1

CDR3 DNA: TGCAGCGTTGAAGGGGGAGCCAGGGGTAACTATGGCTACACCTTC
CDR3 protein: CSVEGGARGNYGYTF
V gene: TRBV29-1
clone size: NA
J gene: TRBJ1-2
D gene: NA

CDR3 DNA: TGTGCCAGCAGCGAAAATAGCGGGGGGGGCGCAGATACGCAGTATTTT
CDR3 protein: CASSENSGGGADTQYF
V gene: TRBV9
clone size: NA
J gene: TRBJ2-3
D gene: TRBD2

CDR3 DNA: TGTGCCAGCAGCGTAGGACTAGCGGGAGGGCCGGGGGAGACCCAGTACTTC
CDR3 protein: CASSVGLAGGPGETQYF
V gene: TRBV9
clone size: NA
J gene: TRBJ2-5
D gene: TRBD2

CDR3 DNA: TGTGCCAGCAGCCCGGGCTCGGGGAAGCAGTACTTC
CDR3 protein: CASSPGSGKQYF
V gene: TRBV13
clone size: NA
J gene: TRBJ2-7
D gene: NA

CDR3 DNA: TGCGCCAGCAGGGTCGGGGGGAATGAGCAGTTCTTC
CDR3 protein: CASRVGGNEQFF
V gene: TRBV5-1
clone size: NA
J gene: TRBJ2-1
D gene: TRBD2

CDR3 DNA: TGTGCCAGCAGCTCTCCTTGGAGCATTGAGCAGTTCTTC
CDR3 protein: CASSSPWSIEQFF
V gene: TRBV5-4
clone size: NA
J gene: TRBJ2-1
D gene: NA